Sequencing of this T cell receptor beta chain was carried out in a study of T cells in Graves' hyperthyroidism and ophthalmopathy. Broader study findings: Ophthalmopathy was separated from stable hyperthyroidism by a 13 V-J model.

The source material, RNA transcripts, was used to amplify TCR beta CDR3 regions. HTBI primers drove first-round RT-PCR of the TCR CDR3. TCRdb analysed the multiplex PCR reads with MiXCR anew, one entry per CDR3 protein. The table lists 690,000 or so distinct CDR3 sequences, approximately 19% of them singletons, with 16% in the top ten. With 4 bases clipped from V and 8 bases from J, the junction kept 5 bases outside the gene matches. The CDR3 extends over 14 amino acids. This clonotype occurred many times. No antigen is known for it. The chain uses TRBV12-3 or TRBV12-4 and TRBJ1-4; 9 positions agree with TRBD1. The sample taken for sequencing was blood. The origin of this receptor is a woman between 50 and 59 years old with Graves' hyperthyroidism that later progressed to Graves' ophthalmopathy. CDR3 in DNA: TGTGCCAGCAGTTCCGGGACAGGGCGGGAAAAACTGTTTTTT. It specifies CASSSGTGREKLFF.